The entry that follows covers one T cell receptor beta chain sequence. In the original processing: Nucleated cell number was recorded as an estimate derived from reference gene primer amplification. Measured with immunoSEQ multiplex PCR; TCRdb has only the in-frame clones, and not every one. V, J and clone size derive from that table, while D and trimming were established from the DNA sequence. Altogether 120,000 or so clones are present, around 87% being singletons, with the ten largest covering less than 8%. The data are from a study of blood T cell repertoires in COVID-19. About the study: The United States, Italy and Spain provided the acute and convalescent COVID-19 samples. Sample material is recorded as cDNA or gDNA derived from T cells, B-cell-depleted T cells, or PBMCs.

With 0 bases clipped from V and 4 bases from J, the junction kept 9 bases outside the gene matches. This CDR3 contains 16 residues. CDR1 is SGDLS, CDR2 YYNGEE, per germline. The chain joins TRBV9 to TRBJ2-7; 8 positions agree with TRBD2. The source is a middle-aged man with acute or convalescent COVID-19. Sequences were obtained from peripheral blood. CDR3 amino acids: CASSVVPSGSTYEQYF. CDR3 DNA: TGTGCCAGCAGCGTAGTACCGAGCGGGAGTACGTACGAGCAGTACTTC.